This T cell receptor (beta chain) was obtained from a study of CD8 T cells in Susac syndrome. Sequencing of TCR beta covered CD8+ and CD4+ T cells obtained from blood. TEMRA cells were enriched by FACS, and CD4+ and CD8+ T cells were negatively isolated. Reverse transcription of 0.5 to 1 ug RNA was performed with random hexamers. Amplification of TCR beta CDR3 used immunoSEQ multiplex PCR across 54 Vbeta and 13 Jbeta. TCRdb used MiXCR to reprocess the immunoSEQ multiplex PCR reads, holding one entry per CDR3 protein. In the table there are some 450,000 distinct CDR3 sequences, approximately 85% of which are singletons. This clonotype was seen a single time. Its antigen is not known. The germline V gene encodes CDR1 MGHRA and CDR2 YSYEKL. V was trimmed by 4 bases and J by 0 bases, leaving 13 bases between them. The length of the CDR3 is 16 residues. Findings of the study overall: As the study acknowledged, the number of individuals in its TCR sequencing and HLA analysis was relatively small.

The rearrangement uses TRBV4-1 and TRBJ1-3; D not certain. Sample: CD8+ T cells from PBMCs. The receptor comes from a human donor with multiple sclerosis. The CDR3 bases are TGCGCCAGCAGCCCTCGGGAAGAATTCTCTGGAAACACCATATATTTT. As protein: CASSPREEFSGNTIYF.